Below are 2 T cell receptor beta chains sequenced from a single sample in a study of T cell repertoires in cytomegalovirus infection. TCRdb itself ran the reads through MiXCR, one entry per CDR3 protein. Of around 550,000 distinct CDR3 sequences listed, approximately 25% are singletons. Sequenced sample: PBMCs. All receptors derive from a human donor in good health (CMV status not recorded). Some clones in this sample may be carry-over from other donors' samples.

The CDR3 nucleotides are TGTGCCAGTAGGGGACAGCCGAATCAGCCCCAGCATTTT. It specifies CASRGQPNQPQHF. The rearrangement uses TRBV19 and TRBJ1-5; TRBD1 matches 7 bases. The V gene end was trimmed by 6 bases and the J gene end by 4 bases; junction bases not matched to a gene: 3. CDR3 length: 13 residues. CDR1 is LNHDA and CDR2 is SQIVND in the germline V gene (reference sequence).

There are a few counts of this clonotype. CDR3 nucleotides: TGTGCCAGCAGGGCCCCGTACACTGAAGCTTTCTTT. Amino acids: CASRAPYTEAFF. V is TRBV6-2 or TRBV6-3 and J is TRBJ1-1; D is undetermined. The CDR3 runs to 12 residues. Germline V gene data show CDR1 as MNHEY and CDR2 as SVGEGT. Between the trimmed V and J ends, which lost 6 bases and 3 bases, there was a span of 8 bases.